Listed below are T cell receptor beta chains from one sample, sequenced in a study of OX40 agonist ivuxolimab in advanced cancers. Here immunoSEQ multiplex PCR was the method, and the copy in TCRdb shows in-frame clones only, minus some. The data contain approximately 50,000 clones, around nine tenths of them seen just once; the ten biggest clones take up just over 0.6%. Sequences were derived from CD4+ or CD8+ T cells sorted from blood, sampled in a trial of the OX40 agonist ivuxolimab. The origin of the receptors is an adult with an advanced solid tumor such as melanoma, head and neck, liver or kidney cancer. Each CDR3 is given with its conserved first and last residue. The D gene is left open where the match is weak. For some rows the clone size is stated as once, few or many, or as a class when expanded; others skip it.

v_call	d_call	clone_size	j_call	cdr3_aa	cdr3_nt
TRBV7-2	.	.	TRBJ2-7	CASSPLALWQGEQYF	TGTGCCAGCAGCCCCTTAGCTCTATGGCAGGGCGAGCAGTACTTC
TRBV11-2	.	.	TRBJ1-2	CASSLGAGVGYTF	TGTGCCAGCAGCTTAGGGGCAGGGGTTGGCTACACCTTC
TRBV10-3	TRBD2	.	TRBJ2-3	CAISGTSGRATTDTQYF	TGTGCCATCAGTGGGACTAGCGGGAGGGCCACCACAGATACGCAGTATTTT
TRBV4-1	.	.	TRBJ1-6	CASSQGRATGDNSPLHF	TGCGCCAGCAGCCAGGGCCGGGCGACGGGGGACAATTCACCCCTCCACTTT
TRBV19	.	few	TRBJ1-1	CASRNTGGGNTEAFF	TGTGCCAGTAGAAACACCGGAGGGGGGAACACTGAAGCTTTCTTT
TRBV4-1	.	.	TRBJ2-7	CASSQVTGLSYEQYF	TGCGCCAGCAGCCAAGTTACAGGACTTTCCTACGAGCAGTACTTC
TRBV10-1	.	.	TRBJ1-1	CASSESPGYTEAFF	TGCGCCAGCAGTGAGTCACCGGGATACACTGAAGCTTTCTTT
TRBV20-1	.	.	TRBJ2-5	CSARTQETQYF	TGCAGTGCTAGGACCCAAGAGACCCAGTACTTC
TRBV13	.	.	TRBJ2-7	CASSTTTSEQYF	TGTGCCAGCAGCACGACTACCTCAGAGCAGTACTTC
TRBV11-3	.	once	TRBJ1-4	CASSFKEERKLFF	TGTGCCAGCAGCTTTAAAGAGGAAAGAAAACTGTTTTTT
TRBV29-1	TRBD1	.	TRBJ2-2	CSVETGSGELFF	TGCAGCGTTGAGACAGGGTCCGGGGAGCTGTTTTTT
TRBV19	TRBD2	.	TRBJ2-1	CASSISASGMAGNEQFF	TGTGCCAGTAGTATATCGGCTAGCGGGATGGCTGGCAATGAGCAGTTCTTC
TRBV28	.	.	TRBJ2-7	CASSFGGNYEQYF	TGTGCCAGCAGTTTTGGGGGAAACTACGAGCAGTACTTC
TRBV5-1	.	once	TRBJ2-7	CASSYYRSRIPYEQYF	TGCGCCAGCAGCTATTATCGAAGTAGGATCCCCTACGAGCAGTACTTC
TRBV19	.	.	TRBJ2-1	CASSPKTRNEQFF	TGTGCCAGTAGTCCAAAGACCCGCAATGAGCAGTTCTTC
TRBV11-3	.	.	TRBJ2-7	CASSLGGFYYEQYF	TGTGCCAGCAGCTTAGGGGGGTTTTACTACGAGCAGTACTTC
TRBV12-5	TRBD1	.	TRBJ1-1	CASGTGGLNTEAFF	TGTGCTAGTGGGACAGGGGGCCTGAACACTGAAGCTTTCTTT
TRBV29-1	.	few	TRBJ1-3	CSVGGVSTAAVF	TGCAGCGTGGGGGGGGTATCGACGGCCGCAGTTTTT
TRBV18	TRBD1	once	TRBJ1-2	CASSPGTGGVSSYGYTF	TGTGCCAGCTCACCAGGGACAGGGGGCGTCTCTTCCTATGGCTACACCTTC
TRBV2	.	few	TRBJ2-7	CASSVGDNMGQYF	TGTGCCAGCAGTGTGGGGGACAATATGGGGCAGTACTTC
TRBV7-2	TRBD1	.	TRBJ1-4	CASSPVTGGEKLFF	TGTGCCAGCAGCCCAGTGACAGGGGGCGAAAAACTGTTTTTT
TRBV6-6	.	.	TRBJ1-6	CASGPRSSYNSPLHF	TGTGCATCTGGGCCCAGGAGCTCCTATAATTCACCCCTCCACTTT
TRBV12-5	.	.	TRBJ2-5	CASAQEGETQYF	TGTGCTAGTGCCCAGGAGGGGGAGACCCAGTACTTC
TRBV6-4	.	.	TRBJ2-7	CASRGGPPYEQYF	TGTGCCAGCAGGGGGGGCCCGCCCTACGAGCAGTACTTC
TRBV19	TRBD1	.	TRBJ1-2	CASSIRQGTYGYTF	TGTGCCAGTAGTATCCGACAGGGGACCTATGGCTACACCTTC
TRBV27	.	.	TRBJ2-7	CASSRETGPTSEQYF	TGTGCCAGCAGTCGGGAGACAGGCCCAACCTCGGAGCAGTACTTC
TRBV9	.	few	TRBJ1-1	CASSEGPGVNTEAFF	TGTGCCAGCAGCGAGGGGCCCGGGGTGAACACTGAAGCTTTCTTT
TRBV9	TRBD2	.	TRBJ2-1	CASSVGPPSGFSYNEQFF	TGTGCCAGCAGCGTAGGGCCCCCTAGCGGGTTCTCCTACAATGAGCAGTTCTTC
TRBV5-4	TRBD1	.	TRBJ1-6	CASSLTGGRSPLHF	TGTGCCAGCAGCTTGACAGGGGGCCGTTCACCCCTCCACTTT
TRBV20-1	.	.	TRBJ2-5	CSAEVGETQYF	TGCAGTGCGGAGGTTGGAGAGACCCAGTACTTC
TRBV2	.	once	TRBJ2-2	CASTKTRGTGELFF	TGTGCCAGCACAAAGACTAGAGGCACCGGGGAGCTGTTTTTT
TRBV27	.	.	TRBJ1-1	CASSNRLNTEAFF	TGTGCCAGCAGTAACAGGCTGAACACTGAAGCTTTCTTT
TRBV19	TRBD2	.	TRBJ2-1	CASSMNAGGDNEQFF	TGTGCCAGTAGTATGAATGCGGGAGGAGACAATGAGCAGTTCTTC
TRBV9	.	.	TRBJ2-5	CASSATGLSRETQYF	TGTGCCAGCAGCGCCACGGGACTCTCCAGGGAGACCCAGTACTTC
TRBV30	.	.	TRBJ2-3	CAWSGTDTQYF	TGTGCCTGGAGTGGCACAGATACGCAGTATTTT
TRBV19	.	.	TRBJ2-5	CASSPSNGAYETQYF	TGTGCCAGTAGTCCATCCAACGGGGCTTACGAGACCCAGTACTTC
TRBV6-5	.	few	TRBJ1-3	CASSSGTGNTIYF	TGTGCCAGCAGCTCAGGGACAGGAAACACCATATATTTT
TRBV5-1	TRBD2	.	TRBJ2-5	CASSVTAGVDGTQYF	TGCGCCAGCAGCGTGACAGCGGGGGTCGACGGGACCCAGTACTTC
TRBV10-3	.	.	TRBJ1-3	CATLLPGGNTIYF	TGTGCCACCCTTCTTCCGGGGGGAAACACCATATATTTT
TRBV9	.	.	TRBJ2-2	CASSVEGSMDTGELFF	TGTGCCAGCAGCGTAGAAGGTAGTATGGACACCGGGGAGCTGTTTTTT
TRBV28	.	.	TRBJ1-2	CASSLGEPGSYTF	TGTGCCAGCAGTTTGGGGGAGCCCGGCAGCTACACCTTC
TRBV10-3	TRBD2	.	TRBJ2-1	CAIKGTSGNNEQFF	TGTGCCATCAAAGGGACTAGCGGCAACAATGAGCAGTTCTTC